This entry lists 15 T cell receptor beta chains sequenced from one sample in a study of T cell responses to AZD1222 COVID-19 vaccine. The table came from immunoSEQ multiplex PCR; TCRdb's copy has only in-frame clones and leaves some out. This table has about 110,000 clones, over 85% appearing once. The sample here was peripheral blood, taken on day 0 of AZD1222 vaccination. The receptors shown here come from an adult in good health.

V is TRBV19 and J is TRBJ1-5; perhaps TRBD1 as D (6 bases). CDR3 length: 15 amino acids. The V gene's germline CDR1 is LNHDA and CDR2 SQIVND (reference sequence). V dropped 3 bases and J dropped 1 base, with 10 bases sitting between them. The CDR3 sequence is CASSIEGVSNQPQHF. CDR3 nucleotide sequence: TGTGCCAGTAGTATTGAGGGGGTAAGCAATCAGCCCCAGCATTTT.

The V call is TRBV7-2, the J call TRBJ1-6, with D possibly matching TRBD1 (5 bases). The CDR3 runs 13 residues. With 5 bases removed from V and 9 bases from J, the gap between germline ends came to 11 bases. Looked up from germline, CDR1 is SGHTA and CDR2 is FQGNSA. CDR3 bases: TGTGCCAGCAGCCTAGTGACAGTTTCACCCCTCCACTTT. Translating it yields CASSLVTVSPLHF.

This rearrangement joins TRBV29-1 to TRBJ1-2; a possible D gene is TRBD1 (5 bases). V shed 2 bases and J shed 5 bases, with 9 bases lying between them. The CDR3 spans 12 residues. Per germline, CDR1 SQVTM and CDR2 ANQGSEA. Here the CDR3 DNA reads TGCAGCGTTGAATCAGGGCCATATGGCTACACCTTC. Translating it yields CSVESGPYGYTF.

The rearrangement uses TRBV3-1 (or the pseudogene TRBV3-2) and TRBJ2-3; 8 positions match TRBD2. With 4 bases clipped from V and 10 bases from J, the junction kept 10 bases outside the gene matches. The germline V gene encodes CDR1 LGHDT and CDR2 YNNKEL (reference sequence). This CDR3 has 14 residues. The CDR3: CASSLAGWSGAQYF. In DNA form, the CDR3 reads TGTGCCAGCAGCCTAGCGGGATGGAGTGGTGCGCAGTATTTT.

The chain couples TRBV7-2 to TRBJ2-7; D gene ambiguous. V gave up 2 bases and J gave up 12 bases, with 11 bases separating them. Germline lookup yields CDR1 SGHTA and CDR2 FQGNSA. The CDR3 has 11 residues. The CDR3 here is CASSLLGPRYF. CDR3 coding DNA: TGTGCCAGCAGCTTACTTGGTCCGAGGTACTTC.

The chain has TRBV18 and TRBJ2-4; tentatively, D is TRBD1 (6 bases). This CDR3 contains 14 residues. V shed 4 bases and J shed 4 bases, with 11 bases lying between them. The germline CDR1 and CDR2 sequences are KGHSH and LQKENI. This CDR3 is CASSLDRMKNIQYF. CDR3 sequence (DNA): TGTGCCAGCTCACTTGACAGGATGAAAAACATTCAGTACTTC.

The CDR3 is CASSISKGLMNTEAFF. The CDR3 DNA reads as TGTGCCAGTAGTATTTCTAAGGGCCTGATGAACACTGAAGCTTTCTTT. The chain combines TRBV19 with TRBJ1-1; no clear D. V dropped 3 bases and J dropped 0 bases, with 14 bases sitting between them. CDR1 LNHDA and CDR2 SQIVND come from the germline V gene (reference sequence). This CDR3 spans 16 amino acids.

The chain carries TRBV6-5 and TRBJ1-1; 7 nucleotides agree with TRBD1. V gave up 0 bases and J gave up 10 bases; unmatched junction bases: 5. The CDR3 loop spans 13 amino acids. The germline gives CDR1 MNHEY, CDR2 SVGAGI. This CDR3 is CASSYSEGASAFF. The CDR3 DNA sequence: TGTGCCAGCAGTTACTCGGAGGGGGCGTCAGCTTTCTTT.

This chain links TRBV10-3 with TRBJ1-4; D might be TRBD1 (5 bases). Trimming stripped 4 bases from V and 5 bases from J, with 8 bases between. Germline CDR1 is ENHRY and CDR2 is SYGVKD. CDR3 length equals 13 residues. The CDR3: CAISARENEKLFF. The CDR3 DNA reads TGTGCCATCAGTGCCAGGGAAAATGAAAAACTGTTTTTT.

The chain is built from TRBV12-5 and TRBJ1-6; possibly TRBD1 for D (5 bases). CDR3 size: 15 residues. The V end lost 3 bases, the J end lost 7 bases, and 13 bases lay between the germline ends. CDR1 is LGHNT, CDR2 FRNRAP, per germline. In DNA form, the CDR3 reads TGTGCTAGTGGTTTTTATGGGGCAAAAAATTCACCCCTCCACTTT. Its protein product is CASGFYGAKNSPLHF.

This clone turned up a few times. The chain carries TRBV24-1 and TRBJ1-2; D is undetermined. V was cut by 2 bases and J by 4 bases, with 10 bases left in between. Germline V gives CDR1 KGHDR, CDR2 SFDVKD. CDR3 length: 14 residues. CDR3 amino acids: CATSDSRRSYGYTF. The CDR3 DNA is TGTGCCACCAGTGATTCCCGTCGGTCCTATGGCTACACCTTC.

In this sample, this clone turned up once. The J gene is TRBJ2-5, the V gene TRBV9; 10 nucleotides line up with TRBD2. Germline V gene sequence: CDR1 SGDLS, CDR2 YYNGEE. The ends lost 4 bases at V and 0 bases at J; junction bases unmatched: 15. The CDR3 sequence is 19 residues long. The CDR3 bases are TGTGCCAGCAGCCCCACTGTGTTAGCGGGGGGACCCTACCAAGAGACCCAGTACTTC. Amino acid sequence: CASSPTVLAGGPYQETQYF.

The CDR3 nucleotides read TGTGCCAGCAGCCAAACGGAGGTACAAGAGACCCAGTACTTC. It codes for CASSQTEVQETQYF. The chain employs TRBV7-8 and TRBJ2-5; D possibly corresponds to TRBD2 (5 bases). CDR1 is SGHVS, CDR2 FQNEAQ, per germline. The CDR3 runs 14 residues. With 5 bases removed from V and 2 bases from J, the gap between germline ends came to 12 bases.

The count of this clone is one. The chain has TRBV23-1 and TRBJ1-2; 9 bases map to TRBD1. TRBV23-1 is recorded as an ORF, its role being uncertain. The CDR3 has 18 residues. Trimming took 0 bases from V and 8 from J; bases not matched to a gene: 16. The CDR3 DNA sequence: TGCGCCAGCAGTCAATCTTGTGACGGATCGGACAGGGGTCACGGCTACACCTTC. As protein: CASSQSCDGSDRGHGYTF.

The rearrangement uses TRBV14 and TRBJ2-1, with 10 bases aligning to TRBD1. Trimming took 2 bases from V and 7 from J; bases not matched to a gene: 8. Germline values: CDR1 SGHDN, CDR2 FVKESK. This CDR3 region has 16 residues. CDR3 bases: TGTGCCAGCAGCCAACCGGGACAGGGGAGAAAGAATGAGCAGTTCTTC. Translation gives CASSQPGQGRKNEQFF.